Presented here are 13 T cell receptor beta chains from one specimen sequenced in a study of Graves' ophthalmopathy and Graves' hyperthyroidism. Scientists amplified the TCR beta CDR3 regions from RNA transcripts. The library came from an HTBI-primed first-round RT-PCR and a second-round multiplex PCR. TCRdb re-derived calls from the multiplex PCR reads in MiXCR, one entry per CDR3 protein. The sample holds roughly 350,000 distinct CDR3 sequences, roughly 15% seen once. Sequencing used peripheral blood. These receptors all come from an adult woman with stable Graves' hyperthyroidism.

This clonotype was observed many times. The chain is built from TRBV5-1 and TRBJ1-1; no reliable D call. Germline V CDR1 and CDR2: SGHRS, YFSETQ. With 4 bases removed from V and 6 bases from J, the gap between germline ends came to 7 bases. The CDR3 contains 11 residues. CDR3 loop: CASSAGAEAFF. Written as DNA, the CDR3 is TGCGCCAGCAGCGCTGGGGCTGAAGCTTTCTTT.

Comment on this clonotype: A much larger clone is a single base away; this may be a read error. The CDR3: CASSIEGGHEQYV. The DNA of the CDR3 is TGTGCCAGTAGTATCGAAGGGGGCCACGAGCAGTACGTC. This rearrangement joins TRBV19 to TRBJ2-7, with 7 bases fitting TRBD1. The CDR3 has 13 amino acids. Looked up from germline, CDR1 is LNHDA and CDR2 is SQIVND (reference sequence). V gave up 3 bases and J gave up 5 bases; unmatched junction bases: 4.

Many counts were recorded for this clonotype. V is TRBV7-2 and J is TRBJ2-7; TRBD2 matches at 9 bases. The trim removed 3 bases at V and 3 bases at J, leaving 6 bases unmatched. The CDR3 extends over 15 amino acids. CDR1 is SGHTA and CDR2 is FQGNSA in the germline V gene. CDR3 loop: CASSFNSGSFYEQYF. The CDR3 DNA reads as TGTGCCAGCAGCTTTAATAGCGGGAGCTTCTACGAGCAGTACTTC.

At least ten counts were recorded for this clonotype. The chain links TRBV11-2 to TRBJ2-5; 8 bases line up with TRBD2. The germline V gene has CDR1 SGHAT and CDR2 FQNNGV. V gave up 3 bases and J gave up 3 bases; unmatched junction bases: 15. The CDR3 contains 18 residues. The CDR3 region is CASSFPSRQAGVKETQYF. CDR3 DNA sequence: TGTGCCAGCAGCTTTCCCAGTAGGCAAGCGGGAGTTAAAGAGACCCAGTACTTC.

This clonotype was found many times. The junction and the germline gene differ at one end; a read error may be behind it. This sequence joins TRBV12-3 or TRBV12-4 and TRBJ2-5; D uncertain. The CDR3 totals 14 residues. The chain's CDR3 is CASSLAKVQEAQYF. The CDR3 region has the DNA TGTGCCAGCAGTCTCGCGAAGGTTCAAGAGGCCCAGTACTTC.

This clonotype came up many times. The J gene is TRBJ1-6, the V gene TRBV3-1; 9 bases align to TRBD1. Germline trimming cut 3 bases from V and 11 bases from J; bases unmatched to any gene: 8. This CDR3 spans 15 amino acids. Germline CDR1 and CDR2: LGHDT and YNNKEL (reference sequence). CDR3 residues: CASSHHDRGLAPLHF. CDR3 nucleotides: TGTGCCAGCAGCCACCACGACAGGGGGTTGGCACCCCTCCACTTT.

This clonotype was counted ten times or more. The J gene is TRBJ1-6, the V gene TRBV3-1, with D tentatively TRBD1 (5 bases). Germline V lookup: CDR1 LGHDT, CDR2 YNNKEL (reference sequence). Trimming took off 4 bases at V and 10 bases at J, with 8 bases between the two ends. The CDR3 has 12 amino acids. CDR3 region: CASSRGYSPLHF. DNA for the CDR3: TGTGCCAGCAGCCGGGGGTACTCACCCCTCCACTTT.

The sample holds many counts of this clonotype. The DNA of the CDR3 is TGTGCCAGATCCGAGGGACAAGGCATGTGGAACACTGAAGCTTTCTTT. Amino acids: CARSEGQGMWNTEAFF. The rearrangement links TRBV6-2 or TRBV6-3 to TRBJ1-1; TRBD1 might be the D (6 bases). Trimming shortened V by 9 bases and J by 1 base, and 21 bases separated the two germline ends. The CDR3 totals 16 residues. The V gene's germline CDR1 is MNHEY and CDR2 SVGEGT.

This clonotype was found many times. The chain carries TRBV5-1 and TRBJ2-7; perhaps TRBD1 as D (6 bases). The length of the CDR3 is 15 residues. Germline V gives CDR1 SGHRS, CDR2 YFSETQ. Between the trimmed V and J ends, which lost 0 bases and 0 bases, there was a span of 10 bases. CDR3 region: CASSLAAGDSYEQYF. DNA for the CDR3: TGCGCCAGCAGCTTGGCAGCAGGGGACTCCTACGAGCAGTACTTC. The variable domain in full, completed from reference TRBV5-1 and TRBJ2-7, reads KAGVTQTPRYLIKTRGQQVTLSCSPISGHRSVSWYQQTPGQGLQFLFEYFSETQRNKGNFPGRFSGRQFSNSRSEMNVSTLELGDSALYLCASSLAAGDSYEQYFGPGTRLTVT.

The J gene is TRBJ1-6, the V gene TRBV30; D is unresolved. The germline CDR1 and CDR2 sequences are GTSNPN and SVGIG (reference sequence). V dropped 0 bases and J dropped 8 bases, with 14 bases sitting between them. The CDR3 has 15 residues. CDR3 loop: CAWSVVLSWDSPLHF. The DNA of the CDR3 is TGTGCCTGGAGTGTGGTCTTATCGTGGGATTCACCCCTCCACTTT.

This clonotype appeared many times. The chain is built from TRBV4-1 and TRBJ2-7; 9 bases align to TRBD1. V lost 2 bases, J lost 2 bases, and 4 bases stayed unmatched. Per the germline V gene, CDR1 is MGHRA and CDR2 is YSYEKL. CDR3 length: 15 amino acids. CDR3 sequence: CASSQKGQGAYEQYF. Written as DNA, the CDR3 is TGCGCCAGCAGCCAAAAGGGACAGGGAGCCTACGAGCAGTACTTC.

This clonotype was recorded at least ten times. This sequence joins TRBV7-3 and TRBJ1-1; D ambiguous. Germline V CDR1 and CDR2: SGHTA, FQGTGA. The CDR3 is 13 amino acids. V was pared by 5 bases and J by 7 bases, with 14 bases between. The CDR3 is CASSPYPGIEAFF. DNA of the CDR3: TGTGCCAGCAGCCCTTACCCGGGAATTGAAGCTTTCTTT.

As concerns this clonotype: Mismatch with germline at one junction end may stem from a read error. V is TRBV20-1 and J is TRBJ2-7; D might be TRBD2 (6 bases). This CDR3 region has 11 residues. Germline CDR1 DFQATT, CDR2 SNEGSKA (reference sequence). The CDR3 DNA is TGCAGTGCTATGGTGGACTACGATCAGTACTTC. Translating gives CSAMVDYDQYF.